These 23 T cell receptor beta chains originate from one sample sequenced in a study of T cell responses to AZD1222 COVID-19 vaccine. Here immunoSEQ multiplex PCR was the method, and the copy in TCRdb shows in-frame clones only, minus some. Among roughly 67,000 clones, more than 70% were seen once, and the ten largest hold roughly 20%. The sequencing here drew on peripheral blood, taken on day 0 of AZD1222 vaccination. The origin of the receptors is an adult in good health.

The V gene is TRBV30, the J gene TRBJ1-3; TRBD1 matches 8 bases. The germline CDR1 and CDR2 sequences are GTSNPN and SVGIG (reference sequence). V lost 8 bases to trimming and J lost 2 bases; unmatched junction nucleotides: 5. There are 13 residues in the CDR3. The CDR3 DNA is TGTGCCAGACAGGGGATCGCTGGAAACACCATATATTTT. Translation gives CARQGIAGNTIYF. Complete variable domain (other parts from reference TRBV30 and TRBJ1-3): SQTIHQWPATLVQPVGSPLSLECTVEGTSNPNLYWYRQAAGRGLQLLFYSVGIGQISSEVPQNLSASRPQDRQFILSSKKLLLSDSGFYLCARQGIAGNTIYFGEGSWLTVV.

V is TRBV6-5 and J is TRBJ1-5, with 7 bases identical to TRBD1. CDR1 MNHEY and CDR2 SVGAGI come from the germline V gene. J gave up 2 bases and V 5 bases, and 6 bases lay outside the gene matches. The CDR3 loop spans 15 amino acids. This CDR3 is CASSPGQDRNQPQHF. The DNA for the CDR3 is TGTGCCAGCAGTCCCGGACAGGATCGCAATCAGCCCCAGCATTTT.

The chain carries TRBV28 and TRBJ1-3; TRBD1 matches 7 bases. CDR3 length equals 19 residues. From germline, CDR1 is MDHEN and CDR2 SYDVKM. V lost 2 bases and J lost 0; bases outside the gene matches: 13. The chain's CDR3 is CASSLVGGPGGISGNTIYF. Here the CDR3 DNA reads TGTGCCAGCAGTTTAGTCGGGGGGCCAGGGGGTATCTCTGGAAACACCATATATTTT.

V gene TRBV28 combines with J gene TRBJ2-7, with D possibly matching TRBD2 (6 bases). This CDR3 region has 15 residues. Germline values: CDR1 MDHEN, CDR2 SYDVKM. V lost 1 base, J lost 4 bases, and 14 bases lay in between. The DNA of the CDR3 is TGTGCCAGCAGTTTATTGGCCGGGAGCTGGTACGAGCAGTACTTC. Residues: CASSLLAGSWYEQYF.

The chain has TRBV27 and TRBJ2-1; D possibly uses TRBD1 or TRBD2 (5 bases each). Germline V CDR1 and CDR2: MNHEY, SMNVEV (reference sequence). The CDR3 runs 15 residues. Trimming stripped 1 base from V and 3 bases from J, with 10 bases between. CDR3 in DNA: TGTGCCAGCAGTTTATTGTGGGGGAACTACAATGAGCAGTTCTTC. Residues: CASSLLWGNYNEQFF.

The DNA for the CDR3 is TGTGCCAGCATGGGGCTTCGACGCAATGAGCAGTTCTTC. It is translated as CASMGLRRNEQFF. The chain joins TRBV7-2 to TRBJ2-1; the D gene is possibly TRBD1 (5 bases). Per the germline V gene, CDR1 is SGHTA and CDR2 is FQGNSA. Trimming took 7 bases from V and 6 from J, leaving 13 bases between them. CDR3 length: 13 residues.

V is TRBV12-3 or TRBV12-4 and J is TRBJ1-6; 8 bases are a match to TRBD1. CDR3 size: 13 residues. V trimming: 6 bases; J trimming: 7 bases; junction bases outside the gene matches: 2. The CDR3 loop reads CASRGTGNSPLHF. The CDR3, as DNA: TGTGCCAGCAGGGGGACAGGAAATTCACCCCTCCACTTT.

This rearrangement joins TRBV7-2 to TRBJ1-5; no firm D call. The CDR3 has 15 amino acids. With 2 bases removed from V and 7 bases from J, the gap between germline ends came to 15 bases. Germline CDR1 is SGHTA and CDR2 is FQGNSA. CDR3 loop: CASSLFRGGGQPQHF. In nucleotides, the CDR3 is TGTGCCAGCAGCTTATTCCGGGGAGGAGGACAGCCCCAGCATTTT.

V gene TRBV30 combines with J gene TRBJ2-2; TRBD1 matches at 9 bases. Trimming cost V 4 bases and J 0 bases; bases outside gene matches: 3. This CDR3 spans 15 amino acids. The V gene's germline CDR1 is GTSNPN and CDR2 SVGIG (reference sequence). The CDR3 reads CAWTGQGANTGELFF. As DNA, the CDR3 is TGTGCCTGGACGGGACAGGGTGCGAACACCGGGGAGCTGTTTTTT.

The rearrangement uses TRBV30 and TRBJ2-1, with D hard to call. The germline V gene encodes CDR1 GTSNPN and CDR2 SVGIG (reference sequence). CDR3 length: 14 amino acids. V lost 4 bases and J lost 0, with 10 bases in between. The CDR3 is CAWTYRSSYNEQFF. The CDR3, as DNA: TGTGCCTGGACTTATCGAAGCTCCTACAATGAGCAGTTCTTC. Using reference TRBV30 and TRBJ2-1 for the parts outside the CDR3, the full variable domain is SQTIHQWPATLVQPVGSPLSLECTVEGTSNPNLYWYRQAAGRGLQLLFYSVGIGQISSEVPQNLSASRPQDRQFILSSKKLLLSDSGFYLCAWTYRSSYNEQFFGPGTRLTVL.

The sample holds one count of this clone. The DNA of the CDR3 is TGTGCCAGCTCACCAGCAGCACAGGGCGGCATTCAGTACTTC. This codes for CASSPAAQGGIQYF. The chain combines TRBV18 with TRBJ2-4; TRBD1 is a possible D gene (6 bases). The germline CDR1 and CDR2 sequences are KGHSH and LQKENI. The V end lost 2 bases, the J end lost 9 bases, and 14 bases lay between the germline ends. CDR3 length: 14 residues.

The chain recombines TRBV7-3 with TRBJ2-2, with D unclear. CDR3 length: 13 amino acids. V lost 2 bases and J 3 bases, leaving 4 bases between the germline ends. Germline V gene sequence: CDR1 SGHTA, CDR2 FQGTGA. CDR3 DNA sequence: TGTGCCAGCAGCTTATCGGACACCGGGGAGCTGTTTTTT. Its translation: CASSLSDTGELFF.

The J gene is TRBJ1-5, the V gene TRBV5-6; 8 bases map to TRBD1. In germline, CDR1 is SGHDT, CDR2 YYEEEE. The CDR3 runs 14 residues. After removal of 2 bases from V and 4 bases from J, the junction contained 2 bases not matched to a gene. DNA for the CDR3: TGTGCCAGCAGCTTAGACAGGGGAAATCAGCCCCAGCATTTT. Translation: CASSLDRGNQPQHF.

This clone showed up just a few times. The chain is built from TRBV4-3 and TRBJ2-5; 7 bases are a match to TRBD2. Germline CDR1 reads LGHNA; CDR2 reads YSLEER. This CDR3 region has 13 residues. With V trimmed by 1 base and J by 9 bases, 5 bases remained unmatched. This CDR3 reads CASSQALRGAQYF. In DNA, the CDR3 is TGCGCCAGCAGCCAAGCTCTCCGGGGGGCCCAGTACTTC.

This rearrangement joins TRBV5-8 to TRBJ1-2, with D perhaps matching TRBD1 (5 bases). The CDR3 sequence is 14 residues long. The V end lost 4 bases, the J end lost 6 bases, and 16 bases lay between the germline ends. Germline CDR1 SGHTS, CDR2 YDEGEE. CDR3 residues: CASSLRAGIHGYTF. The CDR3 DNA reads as TGTGCCAGCAGCCTACGAGCAGGGATTCATGGCTACACCTTC.

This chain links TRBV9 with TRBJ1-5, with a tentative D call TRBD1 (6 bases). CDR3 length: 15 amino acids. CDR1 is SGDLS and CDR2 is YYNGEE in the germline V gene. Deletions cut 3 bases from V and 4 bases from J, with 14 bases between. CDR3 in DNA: TGTGCCAGCAGCGCCGGGACAATGTTGAATCAGCCCCAGCATTTT. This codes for CASSAGTMLNQPQHF.

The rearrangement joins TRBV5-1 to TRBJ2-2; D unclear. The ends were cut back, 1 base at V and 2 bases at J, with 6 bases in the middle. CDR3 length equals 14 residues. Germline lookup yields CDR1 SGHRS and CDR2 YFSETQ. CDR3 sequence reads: CASSLNLNTGELFF. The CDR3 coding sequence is TGCGCCAGCAGCTTGAACCTCAACACCGGGGAGCTGTTTTTT.

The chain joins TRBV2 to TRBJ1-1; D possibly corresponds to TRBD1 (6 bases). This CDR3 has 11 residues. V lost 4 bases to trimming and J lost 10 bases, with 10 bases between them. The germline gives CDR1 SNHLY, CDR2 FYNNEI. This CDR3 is CASSVEGGAFF. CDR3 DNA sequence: TGTGCCAGCAGTGTAGAGGGGGGAGCTTTCTTT.

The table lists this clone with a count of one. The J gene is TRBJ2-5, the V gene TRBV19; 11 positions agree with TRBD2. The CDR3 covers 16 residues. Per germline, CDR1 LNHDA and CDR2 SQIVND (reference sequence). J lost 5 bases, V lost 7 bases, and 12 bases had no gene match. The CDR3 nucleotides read TGTGCCAGTAAAAAAACACCAACTAGCGGGAGTGAGACCCAGTACTTC. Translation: CASKKTPTSGSETQYF.

The DNA of the CDR3 is TGTGCCAGCAACCTTAGGAGGGAAAGCAATCAGCCCCAGCATTTT. Its protein product is CASNLRRESNQPQHF. This sequence joins TRBV27 and TRBJ1-5; unclear D gene. Germline-derived CDR1 and CDR2 are MNHEY and SMNVEV (reference sequence). CDR3 size: 15 residues. Between the trimmed V and J ends, which lost 7 bases and 1 base, there was a span of 14 bases.

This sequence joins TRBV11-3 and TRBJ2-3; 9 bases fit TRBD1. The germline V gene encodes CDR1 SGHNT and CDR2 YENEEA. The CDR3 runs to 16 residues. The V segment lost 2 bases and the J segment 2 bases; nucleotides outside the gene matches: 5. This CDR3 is CASSLNGDRVTDTQYF. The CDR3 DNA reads TGTGCCAGCAGCTTAAATGGGGACAGGGTCACAGATACGCAGTATTTT.

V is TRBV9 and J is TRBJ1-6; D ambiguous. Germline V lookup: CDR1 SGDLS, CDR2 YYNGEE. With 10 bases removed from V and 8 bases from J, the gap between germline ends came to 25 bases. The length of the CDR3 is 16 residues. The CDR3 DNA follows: TGTGCCCGCCGCGCCCGCCGCGCGGGCGGCGATTCACCCCTCCACTTT. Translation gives CARRARRAGGDSPLHF.

Here the CDR3 reads CSVEVRPEGPYNEQFF. In DNA form, the CDR3 reads TGCAGCGTTGAAGTTCGGCCGGAGGGACCTTACAATGAGCAGTTCTTC. V is TRBV29-1 and J is TRBJ2-1, with D perhaps matching TRBD2 (6 bases). V was trimmed by 1 base and J by 4 bases, leaving 17 bases between them. CDR3 length: 16 residues. Looked up from germline, CDR1 is SQVTM and CDR2 is ANQGSEA.